The 2 T cell receptor beta chains in this list originate from one sample, sequenced in a study of T cell responses to AZD1222 COVID-19 vaccine. TCRdb's copy holds only in-frame clones and misses some; the assay was immunoSEQ multiplex PCR. In the table there are approximately 140,000 clones, approximately 90% of which are singletons. The sample was peripheral blood, taken 28 days after the second AZD1222 dose. The source is an adult who received the AZD1222 COVID-19 vaccine.

The chain links TRBV11-2 to TRBJ2-1; either TRBD1 or TRBD2 may supply D (7 bases each). This CDR3 region has 17 residues. CDR1 is SGHAT and CDR2 is FQNNGV in the germline V gene. The V and J ends lost 5 bases and 3 bases respectively, with 20 bases between them. The CDR3 sequence is CASSPGGRQGLYNEQFF. Written as DNA, the CDR3 is TGTGCCAGCAGCCCCGGGGGGCGACAGGGCCTCTACAATGAGCAGTTCTTC.

This chain uses TRBV5-1 with TRBJ1-1, with unresolved D. This CDR3 has 12 residues. In germline, CDR1 is SGHRS, CDR2 YFSETQ. Trimming stripped 2 bases from V and 7 bases from J, with 9 bases between. The DNA of the CDR3 is TGCGCCAGCAGCTTATCAGGTCTTGAAGCTTTCTTT. It codes for CASSLSGLEAFF.